The clone carrying this TCR beta chain was found many times. The antigen remains undetermined. This specimen belongs to a study of regulatory T cells in long-lasting Graves disease. Overall study findings and caveats: Patients with persistent disease showed a bias toward TRBV28, TRBJ1-2 and TRBJ2-5. Shared public clonotypes totalled around 2,900 in persistent patients, compared with approximately 970 in new patients.

Researchers made TCR beta libraries by using iRepertoire HTBI primers and running Arm-PCR on CDR3 regions. TCRdb fed the multiplex PCR reads into MiXCR, producing one record per CDR3 protein. The sample lists approximately 400,000 distinct CDR3 sequences; around 14% were seen once. The ends were cut back, 1 base at V and 7 bases at J, with 19 bases in the middle. Germline CDR1 and CDR2: MDHEN and SYDVKM. This CDR3 contains 16 residues. Time point: newly diagnosed GD, antithyroid drugs for less than 3 months. The TCR library was prepared using RNA isolated from PBMCs. It was an endocrinology department in Xi'an, China, that provided the patients. Separately, the same data were catalogued under a study of T cells in Graves' hyperthyroidism and ophthalmopathy. According to that study: Researchers ran a first-round RT-PCR on the TCR CDR3 using the HTBI primer set.

This receptor was obtained from a woman aged 30 to 39 with Graves disease. The sequencing here drew on peripheral blood mononuclear cells (PBMCs), taken at new diagnosis, from a patient treated with antithyroid drugs. The V and J genes are TRBV28 and TRBJ2-5; D might be TRBD2 (7 bases). The CDR3 DNA reads as TGTGCCAGCAGTTTATATCGCGGGGGTAGCAGGGGGACCCAGTACTTC. It encodes CASSLYRGGSRGTQYF.